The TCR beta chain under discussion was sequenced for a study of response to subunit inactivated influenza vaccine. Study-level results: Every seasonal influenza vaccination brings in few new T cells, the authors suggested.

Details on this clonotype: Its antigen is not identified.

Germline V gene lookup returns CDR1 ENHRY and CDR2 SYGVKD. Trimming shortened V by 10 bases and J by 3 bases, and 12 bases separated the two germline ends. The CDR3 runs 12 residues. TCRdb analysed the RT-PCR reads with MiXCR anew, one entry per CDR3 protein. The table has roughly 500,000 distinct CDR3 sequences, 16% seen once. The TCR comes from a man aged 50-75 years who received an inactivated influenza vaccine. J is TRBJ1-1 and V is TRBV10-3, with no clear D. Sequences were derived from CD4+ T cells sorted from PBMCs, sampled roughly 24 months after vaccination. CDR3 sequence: CASGLVDTEAFF. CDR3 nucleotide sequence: TGTGCCAGCGGATTGGTGGACACTGAAGCTTTCTTT.